Detailed here is one TCR beta chain. Its specificity is not known. The germline V gene encodes CDR1 MGHRA and CDR2 YSYEKL. CDR3 length equals 16 residues. V lost 0 bases and J lost 0, with 10 bases in between. The entry originates in a study of cytomegalovirus exposure and HLA in healthy donors. General study findings and limits: Rarity characterized most TCR sequences, yet some public TCRs appeared in many donors.

The PCR used 60 Vbeta and 13 Jbeta primers. Libraries were prepared by immunoSEQ multiplex PCR; TCRdb keeps only in-frame clonotypes and omits some of them. The sample lists about 50,000 clones; around 70% were seen once. The sample taken for sequencing was PBMCs. This sequence was found in a woman aged 50 to 60 in good health and CMV-seronegative. The chain employs TRBV4-1 and TRBJ2-3; possible D gene TRBD2, 6 bases. CDR3 loop: CASSQEVAASTDTQYF. The DNA for the CDR3 is TGCGCCAGCAGCCAAGAAGTAGCGGCTAGCACAGATACGCAGTATTTT.